This T cell receptor (beta chain) is drawn from a study of identical twins. This clonotype has a handful of counts. Its specificity is unknown. CDR3 size: 15 residues. Germline assignment: CDR1 GTSNPN and CDR2 SVGIG (reference sequence). Trimming took 4 bases from V and 2 from J, leaving 16 bases between them. Study-wide findings and caveats: Researchers caution that invariant MAIT and iNKT cells could partly confound zero-insertion analyses.

Template switching added a universal primer site, and cDNA bore unique molecular identifiers. MiXCR, applied by TCRdb to the 5' RACE reads, yields one record per CDR3 protein. The table shows about 250,000 distinct CDR3 sequences, with about 8% occurring only once. These data were likewise used in another study, on yellow fever vaccine responses in identical twins. This second study notes: The T cell response to vaccination in identical twins was reportedly partly convergent and partly personalized.

This receptor was taken from a young woman in good health. The chain couples TRBV30 to TRBJ2-3, with a tentative D call TRBD2 (7 bases). The specimen sequenced was CD8+ T cells sorted from blood. CDR3 loop: CAWTQGGGTTDTQYF. Written as DNA, the CDR3 is TGTGCCTGGACCCAGGGAGGGGGAACCACAGATACGCAGTATTTT.